This section outlines one T cell receptor (beta chain) sequence together with its context. The target antigen is unknown. TCR templates, approximately 100,000 per sample, were assayed. Profiled with immunoSEQ multiplex PCR; TCRdb holds only in-frame clones, not every one. This sample has 50,000 to 75,000 clones, with about 80% found just once. This entry belongs to a study of siplizumab effects on memory and regulatory T cells. Overall study findings and caveats: Roughly 75-95% of proliferating clones (CD4+ or CD8+) could not be assigned a naive or memory phenotype. Memory T cells appeared less diverse than naive cells, which seemed to contribute substantially to alloresponse.

Per the germline V gene, CDR1 is MGHRA and CDR2 is YSYEKL. The CDR3 is 16 residues long. V was cut by 0 bases and J by 3 bases, with 14 bases left in between. The chain has TRBV4-1 and TRBJ1-2; possibly TRBD1 for D (5 bases). The source material was memory CD4+ T cells sorted from blood. The clonotype originates from a human donor in good health. For the CDR3, the DNA is TGCGCCAGCAGCCAAGATCCTTCAGGGTACTACTATGGCTACACCTTC. It codes for CASSQDPSGYYYGYTF.